The rows below give T cell receptor beta chains drawn from one sample of a study of shared clonotypes between healthy human individuals. Assay used: immunoSEQ multiplex PCR; TCRdb lists only in-frame clones, some missing. The sample includes approximately 100,000 clones, 67% seen only once; the top ten take almost 25%. Input material: memory CD8+ T cells sorted from blood. These receptors originate from a woman between 25 and 40 years old in good health. Both conserved end residues are part of each CDR3. Each record gives: J gene, V gene, D gene, clone size, CDR3 DNA, CDR3 protein. D genes are given only for firm matches. Not all rows give a size; the values are once, few, many and, for expanded clones, a class.

j_gene: TRBJ2-3
v_gene: TRBV15
d_gene: .
abundance: once
CDR3nt: TGTGCCACCAGCAGAGATCCCGGGACCCAGGGTGATACGCAGTATTTT
CDR3aa: CATSRDPGTQGDTQYF

j_gene: TRBJ2-7
v_gene: TRBV5-6
d_gene: TRBD1
abundance: .
CDR3nt: TGTGCCAGCAGCCCCGGACAGGGATCCTACGAGCAGTACTTC
CDR3aa: CASSPGQGSYEQYF

j_gene: TRBJ2-5
v_gene: TRBV6-1
d_gene: TRBD2
abundance: .
CDR3nt: TGTGCCAGCAGTGAAGCAGGACTAGCGGGGGCCTCTGAGACCCAGTACTTC
CDR3aa: CASSEAGLAGASETQYF

j_gene: TRBJ1-4
v_gene: TRBV7-9
d_gene: .
abundance: .
CDR3nt: TGTGCCAGCAGCTTAAGTTTTACTAATGAAAAACTGTTTTTT
CDR3aa: CASSLSFTNEKLFF

j_gene: TRBJ2-7
v_gene: TRBV7-6
d_gene: TRBD1
abundance: .
CDR3nt: TGTGCCAGCAGCCCCGACAGGGGGTACGAGCAGTACTTC
CDR3aa: CASSPDRGYEQYF

j_gene: TRBJ1-5
v_gene: TRBV6-6
d_gene: .
abundance: .
CDR3nt: TGTGCCAGCAGCGCCCTGCAGGGGCTAAATCAGCCCCAGCATTTT
CDR3aa: CASSALQGLNQPQHF

j_gene: TRBJ2-6
v_gene: TRBV27
d_gene: .
abundance: few
CDR3nt: TGTGCCAGCAGTTTATGGGGGGCTGGGGCCAACGTCCTGACTTTC
CDR3aa: CASSLWGAGANVLTF

j_gene: TRBJ2-7
v_gene: TRBV30
d_gene: .
abundance: .
CDR3nt: TGTGCCTCCTCCGGGGCAGGCGAGACCTACGAGCAGTACTTC
CDR3aa: CASSGAGETYEQYF

j_gene: TRBJ2-4
v_gene: TRBV5-1
d_gene: .
abundance: few
CDR3nt: TGCGCCAGCAGCTCAGGTCCAGGACCACAAAACATTCAGTACTTC
CDR3aa: CASSSGPGPQNIQYF

j_gene: TRBJ2-3
v_gene: TRBV28
d_gene: .
abundance: .
CDR3nt: TGTGCCAGCAGCTCTCCAGTTCGGGCTAGCACAGATACGCAGTATTTT
CDR3aa: CASSSPVRASTDTQYF

j_gene: TRBJ1-1
v_gene: TRBV4-2
d_gene: .
abundance: .
CDR3nt: TGTGCCAGCAGCCATCCCGGGGGGTCTGAAGCTTTCTTT
CDR3aa: CASSHPGGSEAFF

j_gene: TRBJ2-1
v_gene: TRBV30
d_gene: TRBD2
abundance: .
CDR3nt: TGTGCCTGGAGAGCGGGGACTAGCGGGAACAATGAGCAGTTCTTC
CDR3aa: CAWRAGTSGNNEQFF

j_gene: TRBJ1-1
v_gene: TRBV7-9
d_gene: .
abundance: .
CDR3nt: TGTGCCAGCAGCCAGATAGGTGGGAAGAACACTGAAGCTTTCTTT
CDR3aa: CASSQIGGKNTEAFF

j_gene: TRBJ2-7
v_gene: TRBV4-2
d_gene: TRBD1
abundance: .
CDR3nt: TGTGCCAGCAGCCAAGGGACAGGGGGGTCCTACGAGCAGTACTTC
CDR3aa: CASSQGTGGSYEQYF

j_gene: TRBJ1-1
v_gene: TRBV2
d_gene: .
abundance: few
CDR3nt: TGTGCCAGCCTCAGGAAGGTCCCTGAAGCTTTCTTT
CDR3aa: CASLRKVPEAFF

j_gene: TRBJ2-1
v_gene: TRBV7-8
d_gene: TRBD1
abundance: .
CDR3nt: TGTGCCAGCAGCCTATCGACAGGGGGAAATGAGCAGTTCTTC
CDR3aa: CASSLSTGGNEQFF

j_gene: TRBJ2-2
v_gene: TRBV4-1
d_gene: .
abundance: .
CDR3nt: TGCGCCAGCAGCCCTCTATCTAGCCGACGCCCCTCTGCGAACACCGGGGAGCTGTTTTTT
CDR3aa: CASSPLSSRRPSANTGELFF

j_gene: TRBJ2-7
v_gene: TRBV4-1
d_gene: TRBD2
abundance: .
CDR3nt: TGCGCCAGCAGCCAAGTTCGGACTAGCGGGAGGGAAAGCTACGAGCAGTACTTC
CDR3aa: CASSQVRTSGRESYEQYF

j_gene: TRBJ1-5
v_gene: TRBV4-1
d_gene: .
abundance: .
CDR3nt: TGCGCCAGCAGCCAAGACGCGGGGTTTTCCAATCAGCCCCAGCATTTT
CDR3aa: CASSQDAGFSNQPQHF

j_gene: TRBJ1-1
v_gene: TRBV25-1
d_gene: TRBD1
abundance: .
CDR3nt: TGTGCCAGCAGTGACCGGGACAGAGTAGCCACTGAAGCTTTCTTT
CDR3aa: CASSDRDRVATEAFF

j_gene: TRBJ2-1
v_gene: TRBV11-2
d_gene: TRBD2
abundance: .
CDR3nt: TGTGCCAGCAGCTTAGAAGCGGGAAAAGGTAATGAGCAGTTCTTC
CDR3aa: CASSLEAGKGNEQFF

j_gene: TRBJ2-1
v_gene: TRBV4-1
d_gene: TRBD2
abundance: .
CDR3nt: TGCGCCAGCAGCCCCTTGACTAGCGGGACCTACAATGAGCAGTTCTTC
CDR3aa: CASSPLTSGTYNEQFF

j_gene: TRBJ2-2
v_gene: TRBV7-6
d_gene: TRBD1
abundance: many
CDR3nt: TGTGCCAGCAGCCCAGGACAGGACACCGGGGAGCTGTTTTTT
CDR3aa: CASSPGQDTGELFF

j_gene: TRBJ2-2
v_gene: TRBV19
d_gene: TRBD1
abundance: .
CDR3nt: TGTGCCAGTAAACCGGGACAGGAGACCGGGGAGCTGTTTTTT
CDR3aa: CASKPGQETGELFF

j_gene: TRBJ2-1
v_gene: TRBV5-4
d_gene: .
abundance: .
CDR3nt: TGTGCCAGCAGCTTCGATACAGCTGGTGGGCACAATGAGCAGTTCTTC
CDR3aa: CASSFDTAGGHNEQFF

j_gene: TRBJ2-3
v_gene: TRBV4-2
d_gene: .
abundance: .
CDR3nt: TGTGCCAGCAGCTTGGGGCAGGGGGGAAGCACAGATACGCAGTATTTT
CDR3aa: CASSLGQGGSTDTQYF

j_gene: TRBJ2-5
v_gene: TRBV7-8
d_gene: .
abundance: .
CDR3nt: TGTGCCAGCAGCTTAAGGCATACAGGTTGGACTCACACAGAAGAGACCCAGTACTTC
CDR3aa: CASSLRHTGWTHTEETQYF

j_gene: TRBJ2-3
v_gene: TRBV7-9
d_gene: .
abundance: .
CDR3nt: TGTGCCAGCAGCTCTCCTGGTGTTCGAGATACGCAGTATTTT
CDR3aa: CASSSPGVRDTQYF

j_gene: TRBJ2-5
v_gene: TRBV7-9
d_gene: .
abundance: .
CDR3nt: TGTGCCAGCAGTCCCTCACCGGGAGAGACCCAGTACTTC
CDR3aa: CASSPSPGETQYF

j_gene: TRBJ2-1
v_gene: TRBV5-1
d_gene: TRBD2
abundance: .
CDR3nt: TGCGCCAGCAGCCCCCTGGCTAGCGGGAGCTCCTACAATGAGCAGTTCTTC
CDR3aa: CASSPLASGSSYNEQFF

j_gene: TRBJ2-1
v_gene: TRBV28
d_gene: .
abundance: .
CDR3nt: TGTGCCAGCACCGGAACAGGGTTCAATGAGCAGTTCTTC
CDR3aa: CASTGTGFNEQFF

j_gene: TRBJ1-2
v_gene: TRBV29-1
d_gene: TRBD1
abundance: .
CDR3nt: TGCAGCGTTGACGCCCCCTCGGACAGGGGGTCAACCTTC
CDR3aa: CSVDAPSDRGSTF

j_gene: TRBJ2-7
v_gene: TRBV5-4
d_gene: .
abundance: once
CDR3nt: TGTGCCAGCAGCTTGCAGGGGGAGGGGGCAGAGCAGTACTTC
CDR3aa: CASSLQGEGAEQYF

j_gene: TRBJ2-7
v_gene: TRBV14
d_gene: TRBD2
abundance: .
CDR3nt: TGTGCCAGCAGCCAAGGGGGAGCGGGAGGGCCTAGTTCCAACGTCTACGAGCAGTACTTC
CDR3aa: CASSQGGAGGPSSNVYEQYF

j_gene: TRBJ1-3
v_gene: TRBV30
d_gene: TRBD1
abundance: few
CDR3nt: TGTGCCTGGAGGAGGGGACAGAGCTCTGGAAACACCATATATTTT
CDR3aa: CAWRRGQSSGNTIYF

j_gene: TRBJ2-2
v_gene: TRBV7-6
d_gene: .
abundance: .
CDR3nt: TGTGCCAGCAGCCCCTTGAGGCTAGCCGGGGAGCTGTTTTTT
CDR3aa: CASSPLRLAGELFF

j_gene: TRBJ1-5
v_gene: TRBV6-1
d_gene: .
abundance: .
CDR3nt: TGTGCCAGCAGTGAACCCCTATTTTGGGGGGTGAGCAATCAGCCCCAGCATTTT
CDR3aa: CASSEPLFWGVSNQPQHF

j_gene: TRBJ1-5
v_gene: TRBV6-1
d_gene: .
abundance: .
CDR3nt: TGTGCCAGCCAGGGGTATAGCAATCAGCCCCAGCATTTT
CDR3aa: CASQGYSNQPQHF

j_gene: TRBJ2-7
v_gene: TRBV25-1
d_gene: TRBD1
abundance: .
CDR3nt: TGTGCCAGCAGGGCCGGGACAGGGGGCGCCGGAGGCATCTACGAGCAGTACTTC
CDR3aa: CASRAGTGGAGGIYEQYF

j_gene: TRBJ2-5
v_gene: TRBV7-2
d_gene: .
abundance: .
CDR3nt: TGTGCCAGCAGTTCACAGATCCTTGGGACCCAGTACTTC
CDR3aa: CASSSQILGTQYF

j_gene: TRBJ2-5
v_gene: TRBV10-3
d_gene: TRBD2
abundance: .
CDR3nt: TGTGCCATCAGTGCAGCGGGAGGGCCAGGGGAGACCCAGTACTTC
CDR3aa: CAISAAGGPGETQYF